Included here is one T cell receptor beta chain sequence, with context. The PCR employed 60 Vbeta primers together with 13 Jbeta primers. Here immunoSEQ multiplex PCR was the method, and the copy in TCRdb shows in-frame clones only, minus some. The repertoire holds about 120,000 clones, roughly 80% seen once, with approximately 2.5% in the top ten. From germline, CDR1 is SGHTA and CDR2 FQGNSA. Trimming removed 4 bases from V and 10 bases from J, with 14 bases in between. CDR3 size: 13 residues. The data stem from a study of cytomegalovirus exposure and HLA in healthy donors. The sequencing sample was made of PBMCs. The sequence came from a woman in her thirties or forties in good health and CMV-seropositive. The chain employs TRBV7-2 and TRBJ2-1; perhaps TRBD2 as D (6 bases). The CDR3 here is CASSSRDSREQFF. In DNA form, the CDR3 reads TGTGCCAGCAGCTCCCGGGACTCACGAGAGCAGTTCTTC.